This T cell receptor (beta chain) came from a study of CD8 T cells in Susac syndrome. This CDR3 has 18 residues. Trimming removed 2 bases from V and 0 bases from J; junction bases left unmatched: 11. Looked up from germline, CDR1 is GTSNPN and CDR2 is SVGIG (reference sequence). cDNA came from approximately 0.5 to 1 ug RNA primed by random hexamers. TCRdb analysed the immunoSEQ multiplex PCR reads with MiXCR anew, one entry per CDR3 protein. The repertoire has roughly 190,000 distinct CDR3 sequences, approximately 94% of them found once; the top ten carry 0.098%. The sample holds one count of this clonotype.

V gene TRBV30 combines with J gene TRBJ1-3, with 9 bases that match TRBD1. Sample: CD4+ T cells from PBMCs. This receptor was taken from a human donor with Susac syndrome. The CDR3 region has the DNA TGTGCCTGGAGTTCCCCGGGACAGGGTTTTTTCTCTGGAAACACCATATATTTT. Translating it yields CAWSSPGQGFFSGNTIYF.